This T cell receptor (beta chain) was captured by sequencing in a study of human thymus T cells. Study results and limitations: Gene usage (both V and J) appeared biased in thymic and blood repertoires. Related research has reported that thymic repertoires overlap highly among unrelated individuals.

The CDR3 has 20 residues. V was trimmed by 0 bases and J by 9 bases, leaving 30 bases between them. The V gene's germline CDR1 is SGHNT and CDR2 YENEEA. From resections taken during corrective heart surgery, the thymus tissue was obtained. Donation came from healthy Finnish infants having corrective surgery for congenital heart defects. For this clone: No antigen is known for it.

This table comes from immunoSEQ multiplex PCR, and its TCRdb copy is limited to in-frame clones, with some not included. The sample carries tens of thousands of clones, 90% to 95% recorded once. The chain combines TRBV11-3 with TRBJ2-1; the D call may be TRBD1 or TRBD2 (5 bases each). The sequenced sample was thymus tissue. This clonotype was obtained from a girl under three years old with a congenital heart defect but otherwise immunologically healthy. The CDR3 DNA is TGTGCCAGCAGCTTAGAGGTCGGTGTGGGGACCGGGCTACGACGGAGTGAGCAGTTCTTC. This sequence encodes CASSLEVGVGTGLRRSEQFF.